This T cell receptor beta chain appears in the sequencing data of a study of blood T cell repertoires in COVID-19 (dated by TCRdb to the early 2020s). In the study overall: Collaborator samples came from the United States, Italy and Spain and covered acute and convalescent phases of COVID-19. Where available, HLA class I and class II types were taken from metadata supplied by the sample provider and were not determined by assay-based typing. The repertoires were released in a freely available public database intended as a resource for research on the immune response to SARS-CoV-2. Subjects who had been exposed to COVID-19, were actively infected with it, or had recovered from it provided the deeply sampled blood TCRbeta repertoires that made up the dataset. Sample metadata almost always included a de-identified subject ID, COVID-19 status, age in years and sex. The material from the prospective study consisted of cDNA or gDNA derived from T cells, B-cell-depleted T cells, or PBMCs. Samples came from the ongoing ImmuneRACE study (first 160 participants) plus 1,254 subjects from 6 global collaborators. Paper-wide results and their limitations: How much clinical and demographic metadata was included differed by source and by participant, and the metadata was provided uncurated.

This clone was observed a single time. Its antigen target is currently unknown. Within one base of it there is no much larger clone, and no base qualities were kept. V has 7 bases trimmed and J has 2 bases trimmed; junction bases matching no gene number 6. From its cysteine to its phenylalanine, the CDR3 spans 14 amino acids. The entry retains the CDR3 DNA only, 42 bases that are in frame from base 1. From a lookup of the germline V gene (reference sequence), CDR1 and CDR2 are MNHEY and SMNVEV. Participants in the prospective study were enrolled through a virtual design, were aged 18 to 89 years, and lived in roughly 26 United States geographic areas. In the prospective study, cohorts were assigned on the basis of participant-reported clinical history obtained from a screening survey and a study questionnaire. Exposed participants were defined as having been in contact with someone with a PCR-confirmed or clinician-diagnosed COVID-19 case within 2 weeks of study entry. In the prospective study, whole blood, serum and a nasopharyngeal or oropharyngeal swab were collected from each participant by mobile phlebotomists. Prospective study participants could optionally give additional blood draws and questionnaires over an approximately two-month period. Before DNA extraction, prospective study blood samples were shipped either frozen or at room temperature.

TCRbeta CDR3 regions were amplified from genomic DNA by means of the immunoSEQ Assay, a bias-controlled multiplex PCR. From the authors' description of their analysis: The number of nucleated cells in each sample was estimated from the amplification of reference gene primers within the assay. To quantify the absolute abundance of each unique TCRbeta CDR3 rearrangement, sequence reads were collapsed and filtered. For each sample, productive Simpson clonality was calculated as the square root of Simpson's diversity index over productive rearrangements. Sourced from immuneACCESS, this table was stored by TCRdb with only in-frame sequences that have V and J called. A share of the clones is absent; for the studies checked, an unresolved V gene accounts for under half, and the remainder has no known explanation. The V and J calls and clone size were taken over from that table, and D and trimming were inferred from the DNA. This sample comprises 350,000 to 450,000 clones, approximately 90% of them detected only once. Together, the top ten hold 0.8% to 0.9% of the sample.

Material for sequencing was PBMCs or T cells enriched from blood (not recorded which). The sequence was obtained from a woman aged 40 to 55 who had been exposed to COVID-19. Here the chain combines TRBV27 and TRBJ2-3, with 7 bases in between that match TRBD2. The DNA sequence is TGTGCCAGCACCCTGGGGGGGTTCACAGATACGCAGTATTTT. Translated, it gives CASTLGGFTDTQYF.